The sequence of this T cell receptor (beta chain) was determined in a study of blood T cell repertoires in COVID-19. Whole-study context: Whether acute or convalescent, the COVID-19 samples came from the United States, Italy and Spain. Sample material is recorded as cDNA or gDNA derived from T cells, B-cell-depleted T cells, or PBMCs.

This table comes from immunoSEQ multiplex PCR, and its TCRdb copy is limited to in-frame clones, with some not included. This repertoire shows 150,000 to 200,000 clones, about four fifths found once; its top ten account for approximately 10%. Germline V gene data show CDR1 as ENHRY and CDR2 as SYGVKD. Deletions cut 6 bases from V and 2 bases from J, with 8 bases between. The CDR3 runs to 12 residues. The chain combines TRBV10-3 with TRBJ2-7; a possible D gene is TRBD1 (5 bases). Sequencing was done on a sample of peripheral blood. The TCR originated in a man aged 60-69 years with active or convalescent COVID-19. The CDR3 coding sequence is TGTGCCATCAGGGACACAACCTACGAGCAGTACTTC. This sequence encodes CAIRDTTYEQYF.